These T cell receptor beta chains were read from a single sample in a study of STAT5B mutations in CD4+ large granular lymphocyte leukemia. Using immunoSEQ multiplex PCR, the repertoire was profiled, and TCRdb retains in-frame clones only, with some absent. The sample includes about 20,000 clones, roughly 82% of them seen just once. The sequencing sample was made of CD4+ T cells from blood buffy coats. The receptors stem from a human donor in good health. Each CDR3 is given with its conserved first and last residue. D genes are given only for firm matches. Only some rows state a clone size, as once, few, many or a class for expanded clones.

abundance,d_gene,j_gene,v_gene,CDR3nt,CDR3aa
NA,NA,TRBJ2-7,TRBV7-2,TGTGCCAGCAGCTTGCAGTGGGGTGCCCCTCTCGACGAGCAGTACTTC,CASSLQWGAPLDEQYF
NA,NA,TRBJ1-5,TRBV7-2,TGTGCCAGCAGCTTATCGGGCCTGGACAATCAGCCCCAGCATTTT,CASSLSGLDNQPQHF
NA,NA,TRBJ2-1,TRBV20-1,TGCAGTGCTAGAGCTCCCGGGGAGCAGTTCTTC,CSARAPGEQFF
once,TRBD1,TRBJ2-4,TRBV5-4,TGTGCCAGCAGCTTGGCCTCCGGGACAGGGGGACTCGGCATTCAGTACTTC,CASSLASGTGGLGIQYF
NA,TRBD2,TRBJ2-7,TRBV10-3,TGTGCCATCAGTAGGAAGCGGGACGCGGATTACGAGCAGTACTTC,CAISRKRDADYEQYF
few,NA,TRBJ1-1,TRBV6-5,TGTGCCAGCAGCCCGAGGGAGAACACTGAAGCTTTCTTT,CASSPRENTEAFF
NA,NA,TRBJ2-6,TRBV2,TGTGCCAGCAGTGTATCGGGCTCCACTGGGGCCAACGTCCTGACTTTC,CASSVSGSTGANVLTF
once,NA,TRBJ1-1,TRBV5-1,TGCGCCAGCAGCTTGAGGCTCACCGGGGAGACCCGGGCGGAGATGAACACTGAAGCTTTCTTT,CASSLRLTGETRAEMNTEAFF
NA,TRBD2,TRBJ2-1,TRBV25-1,TGTGCCAGCAGTGCCCACTTCGCGGGGGGGGGCTCCTACAATGAGCAGTTCTTC,CASSAHFAGGGSYNEQFF
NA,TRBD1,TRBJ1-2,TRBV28,TGTGCCAGCAGACCGGGACAGGGAGTTGGCTATGGCTACACCTTC,CASRPGQGVGYGYTF
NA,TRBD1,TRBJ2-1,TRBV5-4,TGTGCCAGCAGCTTGGGACAGGGGGCGTCCAATGAGCAGTTCTTC,CASSLGQGASNEQFF
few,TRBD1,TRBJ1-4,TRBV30,TGTGCCTGGAAAATGACAGGGCGGGGTGAAAAACTGTTTTTT,CAWKMTGRGEKLFF
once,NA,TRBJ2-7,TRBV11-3,TGTGCCAGCAGCTTAGGGCCGGGGGCATCTTACGAGCAGTACTTC,CASSLGPGASYEQYF
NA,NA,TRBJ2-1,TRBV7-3,TGTGCCAGCAGCTTAGTGGGCAGGGAATACAATGAGCAGTTCTTC,CASSLVGREYNEQFF
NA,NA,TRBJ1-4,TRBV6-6,TGTGCCAGCAGTTACGATTTTTCGGCTGGGTATGAAAAACTGTTTTTT,CASSYDFSAGYEKLFF